The clone carrying this T cell receptor beta chain has ten or more counts. Its target is unknown. Unsorted libraries were prepared from 2 million PBMCs held at -80 C. The data were taken from a study of neurological immune-mediated disorders. Study-level results: Patients with HTLV-1-associated myelopathy had the highest level of TCR clonal expansion, whereas patients with multiple sclerosis had the lowest level, falling beneath the level found in healthy controls.

As for the cDNA, it was generated by 5'RACE with 10-nucleotide random UMIs. TCRdb re-derived calls from the 5' RACE reads in MiXCR, one entry per CDR3 protein. The table has fewer than 90,000 distinct CDR3 sequences, about a tenth seen once. The sequencing input was PBMCs. The clonotype originates from a man between 40 and 49 years old in good health.

CDR3 region: CSASSHEQYF. The CDR3 DNA sequence: TGCAGTGCTAGTTCCCACGAGCAGTACTTC. V is TRBV20-1 and J is TRBJ2-7; no clear D gene. Germline V gives CDR1 DFQATT, CDR2 SNEGSKA (reference sequence). CDR3 size: 10 residues. Trimming cost V 3 bases and J 5 bases, with 5 bases left between them.